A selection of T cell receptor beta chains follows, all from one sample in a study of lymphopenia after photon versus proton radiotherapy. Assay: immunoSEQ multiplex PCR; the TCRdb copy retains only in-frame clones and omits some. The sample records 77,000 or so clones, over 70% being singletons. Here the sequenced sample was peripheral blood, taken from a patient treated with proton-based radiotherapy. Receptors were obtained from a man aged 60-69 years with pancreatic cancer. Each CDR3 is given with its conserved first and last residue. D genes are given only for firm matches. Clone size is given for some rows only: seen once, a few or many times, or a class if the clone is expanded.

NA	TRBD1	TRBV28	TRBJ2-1	TGTGCCAGCAGTTTAACCGGGACAGGGTCCGCCCATGAGCAGTTCTTC	CASSLTGTGSAHEQFF
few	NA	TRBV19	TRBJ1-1	TGTGCCAGTACGGACAGATCTTCCCTGAACACTGAAGCTTTCTTT	CASTDRSSLNTEAFF
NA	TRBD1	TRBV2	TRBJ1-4	TGTGCCAGCAGGGCTCAGGGGGCCTCTAATGAAAAACTGTTTTTT	CASRAQGASNEKLFF
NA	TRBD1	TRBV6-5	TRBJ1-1	TGTGCCAGCAGCTCCGGGACAGGGGGCATAGCTTTCTTT	CASSSGTGGIAFF
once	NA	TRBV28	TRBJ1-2	TGTGCCAGCAGTTTTTCCTTAGGGGCCGGGCCTACTAACTATGGCTACACCTTC	CASSFSLGAGPTNYGYTF
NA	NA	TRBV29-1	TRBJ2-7	TGCAGCGTTGAAGATCCTCGCAAGGGCGCCTACGAGCAGTACTTC	CSVEDPRKGAYEQYF
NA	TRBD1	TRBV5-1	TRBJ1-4	TGCGCCAGCAGCCGTACGGGACAGGGGGCCACTAATGAAAAACTGTTTTTT	CASSRTGQGATNEKLFF
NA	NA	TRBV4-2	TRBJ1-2	TGTGCCAGCAGCCAAAGAGGGCAGGCCCAAAACCGTTTCTATGGCTACACCTTC	CASSQRGQAQNRFYGYTF
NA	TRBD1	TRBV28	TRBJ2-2	TGTGCCAGCAGTCAATGGGGACAGGGGAACACCGGGGAGCTGTTTTTT	CASSQWGQGNTGELFF
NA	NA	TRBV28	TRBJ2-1	TGTGCCAGCAGTTTTAAGGAAGGGTATAGTAGAGATGAGCAGTTCTTC	CASSFKEGYSRDEQFF
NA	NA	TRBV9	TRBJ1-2	TGTGCCAGCAGCGTAGCTGCTCAGGGGAGCCCCTATGGCTACACCTTC	CASSVAAQGSPYGYTF
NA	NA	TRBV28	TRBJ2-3	TGTGCCAGCGGGTGGGCAGGGGACACAGATACGCAGTATTTT	CASGWAGDTDTQYF
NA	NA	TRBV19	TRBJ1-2	TGTGCCAGTAGTCCTCGTGGCAGCGGCTACACCTTC	CASSPRGSGYTF
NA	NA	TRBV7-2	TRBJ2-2	TGTGCCAGCAGCTTAGGATGGGGGTGGGACACCGGGGAGCTGTTTTTT	CASSLGWGWDTGELFF
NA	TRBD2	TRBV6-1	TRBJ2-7	TGTGCCAGCAGTGAAGCCTGGACTAGCGGGAGACACGAGCAGTACTTC	CASSEAWTSGRHEQYF
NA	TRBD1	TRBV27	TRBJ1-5	TGTGCCAGCAGTTCCGGGACAGATAGCAATCAGCCCCAGCATTTT	CASSSGTDSNQPQHF
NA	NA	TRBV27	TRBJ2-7	TGTGCCAGCAGTACCCGGGGAGGGGGCGATCCCTACGAGCAGTACTTC	CASSTRGGGDPYEQYF
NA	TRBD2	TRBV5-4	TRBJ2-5	TGTGCCAGCAGCCCCGGAACGACTAGCGGGAGGGGAGAGACCCAGTACTTC	CASSPGTTSGRGETQYF
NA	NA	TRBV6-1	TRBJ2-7	TGTGCCAGCAGGAGGGGGACGGACTCCTACGAGCAGTACTTC	CASRRGTDSYEQYF
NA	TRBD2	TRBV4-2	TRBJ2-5	TGTGCCAGCAGCCAGGGACTAGCGGCCCCCAAGACCCAGTACTTC	CASSQGLAAPKTQYF
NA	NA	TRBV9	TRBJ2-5	TGTGCCAGCAGCGGTGTACGAGGGGGGGAGACCCAGTACTTC	CASSGVRGGETQYF
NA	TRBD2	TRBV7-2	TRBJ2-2	TGTGCCAGCAGCTTAGCGCTCACGGTAGCGGGAGGCACCGGGGAGCTGTTTTTT	CASSLALTVAGGTGELFF
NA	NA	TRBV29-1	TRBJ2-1	TGCAGCGTGGACAATTATGGCTACAATGAGCAGTTCTTC	CSVDNYGYNEQFF
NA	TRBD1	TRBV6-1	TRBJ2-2	TGTGCCAGCATCCGGGACAGCCTCAACACCGGGGAGCTGTTTTTT	CASIRDSLNTGELFF
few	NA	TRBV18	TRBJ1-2	TGTGCCAGCTCACCACCATCGGTAGGGCCTTATGGCTACACCTTC	CASSPPSVGPYGYTF
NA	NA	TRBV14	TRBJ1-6	TGTGCCAGCAGCCATCAGGGTAGTTCACCCCTCCACTTT	CASSHQGSSPLHF
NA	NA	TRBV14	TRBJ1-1	TGTGCCAGCAGCCAACAGGGCCCCCTCATGAACACTGAAGCTTTCTTT	CASSQQGPLMNTEAFF
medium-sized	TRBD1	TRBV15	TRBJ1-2	TGTGCCACCAGCAGTCCGGGACAGCACTATGGCTACACCTTC	CATSSPGQHYGYTF
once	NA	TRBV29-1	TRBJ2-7	TGCAGCGTAACACAGGGAGGGGAGTACTTC	CSVTQGGEYF
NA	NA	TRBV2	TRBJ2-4	TGTGCCAGCAGTGAAGAGGGACTTCTAGCCAAAAACATTCAGTACTTC	CASSEEGLLAKNIQYF
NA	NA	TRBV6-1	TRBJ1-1	TGTGCCAGCAGTATTGGCACAATGAACACTGAAGCTTTCTTT	CASSIGTMNTEAFF
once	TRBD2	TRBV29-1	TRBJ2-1	TGCAGCTACCGGACTAGCCTCAATGAGCAGTTCTTC	CSYRTSLNEQFF
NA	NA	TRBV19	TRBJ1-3	TGTGCCAGCGACCCTACGGGGTTAAGAGACACCATATATTTT	CASDPTGLRDTIYF
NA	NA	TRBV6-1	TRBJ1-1	TGTGCCAGCAGTGACCTGGGAAGTCTCGAAGCTTTCTTT	CASSDLGSLEAFF
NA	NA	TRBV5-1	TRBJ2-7	TGCGCCAGCAGCTCACAATCAAGGGGCGAGCAGTACTTC	CASSSQSRGEQYF
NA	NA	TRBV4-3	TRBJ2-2	TGCGCCAGCAGCCAAGAAGGCAGCTTGAACACCGGGGAGCTGTTTTTT	CASSQEGSLNTGELFF